Below are 19 T cell receptor beta chains sequenced from a single sample in a study of T cells after posttransplantation cyclophosphamide. Produced via immunoSEQ multiplex PCR; TCRdb's table is partial and in-frame only. The repertoire holds about 52,000 clones, with around 94% as singletons. The specimen was PBMCs. These receptors were taken from a woman aged 25 to 45 in good health and a related stem cell transplant donor.

This chain links TRBV7-6 with TRBJ2-1; possibly TRBD2 for D (5 bases). The germline V gene encodes CDR1 SGHVS and CDR2 FNYEAQ. V lost 1 base and J 5 bases, leaving 15 bases between the germline ends. CDR3 length: 16 amino acids. For the CDR3, the DNA is TGTGCCAGCAGCTTAGAAGTTTTAGCGCGAGACAATGAGCAGTTCTTC. It specifies CASSLEVLARDNEQFF. Full variable domain (outside the CDR3, taken from reference TRBV7-6 and TRBJ2-1): GAGVSQSPRYKVTKRGQDVALRCDPISGHVSLYWYRQALGQGPEFLTYFNYEAQQDKSGLPNDRFSAERPEGSISTLTIQRTEQRDSAMYRCASSLEVLARDNEQFFGPGTRLTVL.

V is TRBV7-8 and J is TRBJ2-7; D possibly corresponds to TRBD1 (6 bases). Germline V gene data show CDR1 as SGHVS and CDR2 as FQNEAQ. The V and J ends lost 7 bases and 5 bases respectively, with 12 bases between them. The CDR3 is 12 residues long. CDR3 nucleotide sequence: TGTGCCAGCAACGACAGGACCGACGAGCAGTACTTC. Its translation is CASNDRTDEQYF. The full variable domain, its missing parts supplied by reference TRBV7-8 and TRBJ2-7, is GAGVSQSPRYKVAKRGQDVALRCDPISGHVSLFWYQQALGQGPEFLTYFQNEAQLDKSGLPSDRFFAERPEGSVSTLKIQRTQQEDSAVYLCASNDRTDEQYFGPGTRLTVT.

This chain uses TRBV5-6 with TRBJ1-3, with a tentative D call TRBD1 (5 bases). This CDR3 is 15 amino acids long. Trimming cost V 0 bases and J 2 bases, with 9 bases left between them. Germline V lookup: CDR1 SGHDT, CDR2 YYEEEE. The CDR3 DNA follows: TGTGCCAGCAGCTTGGATGGCAGGGCTGGAAACACCATATATTTT. It is translated as CASSLDGRAGNTIYF.

The chain links TRBV6-6 to TRBJ2-7; D possibly corresponds to TRBD1 (5 bases). Germline V lookup: CDR1 MNHNY, CDR2 SVGAGI (reference sequence). Between the trimmed V and J ends, which lost 0 bases and 7 bases, there was a span of 13 bases. The length of the CDR3 is 14 residues. CDR3 sequence: CASSYSTASWEQYF. As DNA, the CDR3 is TGTGCCAGCAGTTACTCGACAGCTTCTTGGGAGCAGTACTTC.

This chain links TRBV7-2 with TRBJ1-2; TRBD1 might be the D (6 bases). This CDR3 region has 15 residues. Per the germline V gene, CDR1 is SGHTA and CDR2 is FQGNSA. Trimming pared 5 bases from V and 4 bases from J, leaving 17 bases between. The CDR3 region is CASSPRSGDTYGYTF. The CDR3 nucleotides are TGTGCCAGCAGCCCTCGGTCAGGGGATACCTATGGCTACACCTTC.

This chain joins TRBV19 and TRBJ2-2; 9 bases are shared with TRBD2. V was clipped by 6 bases and J by 0 bases; unmatched bases: 11. CDR1 is LNHDA and CDR2 is SQIVND in the germline V gene (reference sequence). The CDR3 is made up of 18 amino acids. The CDR3 bases are TGTGCCAGTAGCCCCCTAGCGGGACAAACTCCGAACACCGGGGAGCTGTTTTTT. It translates to CASSPLAGQTPNTGELFF.

In this sample, this clone turned up once. V is TRBV5-6 and J is TRBJ1-1, with D possibly being TRBD1 (5 bases). V was clipped by 0 bases and J by 0 bases, with 9 bases between them. The CDR3 length is 15 residues. CDR1 is SGHDT and CDR2 is YYEEEE in the germline V gene. The CDR3 is CASSLAGVMNTEAFF. DNA of the CDR3: TGTGCCAGCAGCTTGGCGGGGGTGATGAACACTGAAGCTTTCTTT.

The chain links TRBV27 to TRBJ1-1; 9 bases align to TRBD1. V lost 6 bases and J lost 10; bases outside the gene matches: 12. CDR3 length equals 14 residues. The germline CDR1 and CDR2 sequences are MNHEY and SMNVEV (reference sequence). The DNA of the CDR3 is TGTGCCAGCAGCCCCACAGGGGGCTCTATAAGAGCTTTCTTT. This translates into CASSPTGGSIRAFF.

The rearrangement links TRBV5-1 to TRBJ2-7; 8 nucleotides match TRBD2. The CDR3 runs to 15 residues. Germline loops: CDR1 SGHRS, CDR2 YFSETQ. V lost 1 base to trimming and J lost 1 base; unmatched junction nucleotides: 4. The CDR3 bases are TGCGCCAGCAGCTTGTCAAGCGGGGGTTCCTACGAGCAGTACTTC. Its translation is CASSLSSGGSYEQYF. Variable domain in full (rest from reference TRBV5-1 and TRBJ2-7): KAGVTQTPRYLIKTRGQQVTLSCSPISGHRSVSWYQQTPGQGLQFLFEYFSETQRNKGNFPGRFSGRQFSNSRSEMNVSTLELGDSALYLCASSLSSGGSYEQYFGPGTRLTVT.

The chain employs TRBV2 and TRBJ1-5, with 7 bases aligning to TRBD1. V lost 5 bases and J lost 3; bases outside the gene matches: 7. Germline values: CDR1 SNHLY, CDR2 FYNNEI. CDR3 length equals 15 residues. This chain's CDR3 is CASSPGQAPNQPQHF. The DNA for the CDR3 is TGTGCCAGCAGTCCCGGACAGGCCCCCAATCAGCCCCAGCATTTT.

This clone was detected only once. This sequence joins TRBV4-3 and TRBJ1-5; perhaps TRBD1 as D (6 bases). CDR3 length: 15 amino acids. V lost 4 bases, J lost 0 bases, and 10 bases lay in between. The V gene's germline CDR1 is LGHNA and CDR2 YSLEER. DNA for the CDR3: TGCGCCAGCAGCCGGGCGACAGGTAGCAATCAGCCCCAGCATTTT. Protein sequence: CASSRATGSNQPQHF.

The J gene is TRBJ1-5, the V gene TRBV28; 7 bases fit TRBD1. The CDR3 runs to 14 residues. J was trimmed by 6 bases and V by 3 bases; bases with no gene match: 5. Germline V gives CDR1 MDHEN, CDR2 SYDVKM. The CDR3 DNA is TGTGCCAGCAGTTTGCCAGGGGGTTTTCAGCCCCAGCATTTT. Its protein is CASSLPGGFQPQHF.

The chain employs TRBV30 and TRBJ2-7; 11 bases match TRBD2. This CDR3 has 15 residues. V lost 2 bases and J lost 4; bases outside the gene matches: 7. Per the germline V gene, CDR1 is GTSNPN and CDR2 is SVGIG (reference sequence). The CDR3 sequence: CAWSPRLAGLYEQYF. In DNA form, the CDR3 reads TGTGCCTGGAGTCCTCGACTAGCGGGACTTTACGAGCAGTACTTC.

This chain uses TRBV28 with TRBJ2-1; 8 bases are shared with TRBD2. From germline, CDR1 is MDHEN and CDR2 SYDVKM. The CDR3 totals 15 residues. The ends lost 6 bases at V and 3 bases at J; junction bases unmatched: 7. This CDR3 reads CASRHKLADYNEQFF. CDR3 nucleotide sequence: TGTGCCAGCAGGCATAAACTAGCGGACTACAATGAGCAGTTCTTC.

This clone was observed a handful of times. The V and J genes are TRBV7-2 and TRBJ1-6; tentative D call: TRBD1 (6 bases). V lost 5 bases and J lost 7, with 12 bases in between. The germline V gene has CDR1 SGHTA and CDR2 FQGNSA. The CDR3 runs 14 residues. The DNA for the CDR3 is TGTGCCAGCAGCCACGACAGGAGGAATTCACCCCTCCACTTT. Translating gives CASSHDRRNSPLHF.

J is TRBJ2-4 and V is TRBV7-8; 8 bases line up with TRBD2. V was pared by 5 bases and J by 3 bases, with 12 bases of the junction left unmatched. This CDR3 spans 17 amino acids. CDR1 and CDR2 from the germline V gene are SGHVS and FQNEAQ. This CDR3 reads CASSHRWLAGGKNIQYF. The CDR3 bases are TGTGCCAGCAGCCACCGGTGGTTGGCGGGGGGCAAAAACATTCAGTACTTC.

The chain recombines TRBV9 with TRBJ2-1; 7 bases align to TRBD1. Germline loops: CDR1 SGDLS, CDR2 YYNGEE. The J segment lost 9 bases and the V segment lost 7 bases, leaving 10 bases of the junction unmatched. There are 13 residues in the CDR3. CDR3 nucleotide sequence: TGTGCCAGCTCGAGAGGGGGCTTGATTGAGCAGTTCTTC. Its translation is CASSRGGLIEQFF.

CDR3 region: CASSIEAARDTQYF. Written as DNA, the CDR3 is TGTGCCAGTAGTATCGAGGCAGCAAGAGATACGCAGTATTTT. The rearrangement uses TRBV19 and TRBJ2-3; D is unclear. The V end was cut by 3 bases, the J end by 5 bases, with 12 bases between. The CDR3 is 14 residues long. In germline, CDR1 is LNHDA, CDR2 SQIVND (reference sequence).

The rearrangement uses TRBV28 and TRBJ1-5; 9 nucleotides line up with TRBD1. CDR3 size: 17 residues. V dropped 6 bases and J dropped 4; count of bases not matched to a gene: 13. CDR1 is MDHEN and CDR2 is SYDVKM in the germline V gene. The CDR3 coding sequence is TGTGCCAGCAGCCGCACAGGGACAGGGAAATTAAATCAGCCCCAGCATTTT. Translating gives CASSRTGTGKLNQPQHF.